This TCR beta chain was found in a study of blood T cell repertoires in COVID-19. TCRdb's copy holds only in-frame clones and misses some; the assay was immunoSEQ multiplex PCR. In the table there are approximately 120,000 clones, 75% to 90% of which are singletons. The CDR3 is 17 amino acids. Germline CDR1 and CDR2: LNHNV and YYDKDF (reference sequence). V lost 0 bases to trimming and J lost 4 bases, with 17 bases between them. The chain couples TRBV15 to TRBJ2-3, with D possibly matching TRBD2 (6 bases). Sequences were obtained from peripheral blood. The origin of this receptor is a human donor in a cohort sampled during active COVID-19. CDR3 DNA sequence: TGTGCCACCAGCAGAGATCGGGCGACTAGTAGGTCAGATACGCAGTATTTT. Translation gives CATSRDRATSRSDTQYF.